One and the same sample provided the 17 T cell receptor beta chains below, sequenced in a study of human T cells and chemical hapten exposure. The time point: patch test 3, about 24 weeks after DPC sensitization. This sample's treatment: therapeutic diphenylcyclopropenone sensitization with weekly scalp DPC. Via MiXCR, TCRdb re-called the RACE reads, giving one row per CDR3 protein. The sample carries about 190,000 distinct CDR3 sequences, around a quarter recorded once. The sample in question was whole blood, obtained in connection with sensitization to the hapten diphenylcyclopropenone (DPC). The receptors here all came from a woman aged 40 to 49 with alopecia areata. Some clones in this sample may be carry-over from other donors' samples.

This clonotype was counted ten times or more. The chain recombines TRBV5-4 with TRBJ2-3, with TRBD1 as a possible D gene (5 bases). This CDR3 spans 16 amino acids. The V end lost 3 bases, the J end lost 0 bases, and 14 bases lay between the germline ends. Looked up from germline, CDR1 is SGHNT and CDR2 is YYREEE (reference sequence). The CDR3 DNA sequence: TGTGCCAGCAGCTCGGCGACAGAGAGGAGCACAGATACGCAGTATTTT. It is translated as CASSSATERSTDTQYF.

The V call is TRBV4-2, the J call TRBJ1-5; TRBD1 agrees at 10 bases. The V gene's germline CDR1 is LGHNA and CDR2 YNFKEQ. V was clipped by 4 bases and J by 3 bases; unmatched bases: 12. The CDR3 sequence is 18 residues long. CDR3 in DNA: TGTGCCAGCAGCCCCCTGGGACAGGGGAGTTTAAACAATCAGCCCCAGCATTTT. This translates into CASSPLGQGSLNNQPQHF.

A few counts support this clonotype. The chain joins TRBV6-4 to TRBJ2-3; D not certain. Germline V gives CDR1 MRHNA, CDR2 SNTAGT. The CDR3 has 14 amino acids. The ends were cut back, 3 bases at V and 0 bases at J, with 7 bases in the middle. The CDR3 is CASSEEASTDTQYF. CDR3 nucleotide sequence: TGTGCCAGCAGTGAAGAAGCGAGCACAGATACGCAGTATTTT.

The rearrangement joins TRBV7-9 to TRBJ2-2; D remains ambiguous. The CDR3 totals 14 residues. Trimming removed 6 bases at V and 5 bases at J, with 13 bases between. Germline CDR1 SEHNR, CDR2 FQNEAQ (reference sequence). The CDR3 nucleotides read TGTGCCAGCAGTCCAGTGGTAGAAACCGGGGAGCTGTTTTTT. Translating gives CASSPVVETGELFF.

The chain joins TRBV28 to TRBJ2-5, with TRBD1 as a possible D gene (8 bases). Between the trimmed V and J ends, which lost 6 bases and 2 bases, there was a span of 19 bases. The CDR3 sequence is 16 residues long. The V gene's germline CDR1 is MDHEN and CDR2 SYDVKM. This chain's CDR3 is CASRSGTGNYQETQYF. The CDR3 DNA reads TGTGCCAGCAGAAGCGGGACAGGCAACTATCAAGAGACCCAGTACTTC.

This clonotype was seen at least ten times. This chain connects TRBV6-2 or TRBV6-3 to TRBJ2-1, with 7 bases lining up with TRBD1. The length of the CDR3 is 15 residues. Germline CDR1 is MNHEY and CDR2 is SVGEGT. The V and J ends lost 4 bases and 2 bases, in that order; junction bases with no gene match: 5. CDR3: CASSLYRGAYNEQFF. The CDR3 coding sequence is TGTGCCAGCAGTTTATACAGGGGAGCCTACAATGAGCAGTTCTTC.

The chain recombines TRBV12-3 or TRBV12-4 with TRBJ1-5, with D possibly TRBD1 on 5 matching bases. The V end was cut by 3 bases, the J end by 3 bases, with 9 bases between. This CDR3 spans 14 amino acids. CDR3 residues: CASSLGGFNQPQHF. CDR3 coding DNA: TGTGCCAGCAGTTTGGGGGGATTCAATCAGCCCCAGCATTTT.

The chain recombines TRBV29-1 with TRBJ2-5; 8 bases agree with TRBD2. The germline gives CDR1 SQVTM, CDR2 ANQGSEA. V lost 0 bases to trimming and J lost 5 bases; unmatched junction nucleotides: 11. The CDR3 runs to 16 residues. The CDR3 region is CSVEDQVAGRGETQYF. In DNA form, the CDR3 reads TGCAGCGTTGAAGATCAGGTAGCGGGAAGGGGCGAGACCCAGTACTTC.

The rearrangement joins TRBV6-2 or TRBV6-3 to TRBJ1-5, with D unresolved. The CDR3 contains 14 residues. Germline V gene lookup returns CDR1 MNHEY and CDR2 SVGEGT. Trimming left V 2 bases short and J 1 base short, with 6 bases between. CDR3 region: CASSYMWSNQPQHF. DNA for the CDR3: TGTGCCAGCAGTTACATGTGGAGCAATCAGCCCCAGCATTTT.

This rearrangement joins TRBV13 to TRBJ2-5; no reliable D call. Trimming left V 0 bases short and J 7 bases short, with 18 bases between. Germline assignment: CDR1 PRHDT and CDR2 FYEKMQ (reference sequence). This CDR3 comprises 16 residues. Written as DNA, the CDR3 is TGTGCCAGCAGCTTAGGCCGCGACGGAGCCCGGCGGACCCAGTACTTC. Protein product: CASSLGRDGARRTQYF.

V is TRBV4-2 and J is TRBJ2-6, with 8 bases fitting TRBD1. Germline trimming cut 4 bases from V and 2 bases from J; bases unmatched to any gene: 1. There are 15 residues in the CDR3. CDR1 LGHNA and CDR2 YNFKEQ come from the germline V gene. The CDR3 nucleotides are TGTGCCAGCAGCCCGACAGGGGCTGGGGCCAACGTCCTGACTTTC. Amino acid sequence: CASSPTGAGANVLTF.

The J gene is TRBJ2-7, the V gene TRBV4-1; TRBD2 agrees at 9 bases. CDR3 size: 15 residues. Trimming took 4 bases from V and 2 from J; bases not matched to a gene: 6. The germline V gene encodes CDR1 MGHRA and CDR2 YSYEKL. The CDR3 nucleotides read TGCGCCAGCAGCCGGACGATAGCGGGAGCCTACGAGCAGTACTTC. Its translation is CASSRTIAGAYEQYF.

This rearrangement joins TRBV7-9 to TRBJ1-6; D remains unclear. Deletions cut 4 bases from V and 5 bases from J, with 12 bases between. CDR1 is SEHNR, CDR2 FQNEAQ, per germline (reference sequence). The CDR3 is made up of 15 amino acids. The CDR3 loop reads CASSSPRVNNSPLHF. As DNA, the CDR3 is TGTGCCAGCAGCTCCCCGAGAGTTAATAATTCACCCCTCCACTTT.

The chain joins TRBV6-2 or TRBV6-3 to TRBJ2-3, with 13 positions matching TRBD2. The trim removed 4 bases at V and 4 bases at J, leaving 5 bases unmatched. Germline V lookup: CDR1 MNHEY, CDR2 SVGEGT. This CDR3 is built from 16 residues. The CDR3 loop reads CASSSNGLAGADTQYF. CDR3 sequence (DNA): TGTGCCAGCAGTTCCAACGGACTAGCGGGAGCAGATACGCAGTATTTT.

This clonotype was observed a handful of times. The gene calls are TRBV5-5 and TRBJ2-7; perhaps TRBD1 as D (5 bases). V shed 4 bases and J shed 2 bases, with 16 bases lying between them. Germline values: CDR1 SGHKS, CDR2 YYEKEE (reference sequence). CDR3 length equals 15 residues. The CDR3 coding sequence is TGTGCCAGCAGCACGACAGTCAATCCAACCTACGAGCAGTACTTC. Translation: CASSTTVNPTYEQYF.

The CDR3 sequence: CASGRGNWDEQYF. The CDR3 DNA is TGTGCCAGCGGTCGGGGGAACTGGGACGAGCAGTACTTC. The rearrangement links TRBV6-5 to TRBJ2-7; a weak D match, TRBD2 (6 bases). CDR3 length: 13 residues. V was shortened by 8 bases and J by 5 bases, with 16 bases between the two germline ends. From germline, CDR1 is MNHEY and CDR2 SVGAGI.

The V and J genes are TRBV12-3 or TRBV12-4 and TRBJ1-2; D is perhaps TRBD1 (6 bases). The CDR3 is 13 amino acids. V lost 8 bases to trimming and J lost 4 bases, with 14 bases between them. CDR3 sequence (DNA): TGTGCCAGCCAGGGGATCTGGGGCTATGGCTACACCTTC. It specifies CASQGIWGYGYTF.